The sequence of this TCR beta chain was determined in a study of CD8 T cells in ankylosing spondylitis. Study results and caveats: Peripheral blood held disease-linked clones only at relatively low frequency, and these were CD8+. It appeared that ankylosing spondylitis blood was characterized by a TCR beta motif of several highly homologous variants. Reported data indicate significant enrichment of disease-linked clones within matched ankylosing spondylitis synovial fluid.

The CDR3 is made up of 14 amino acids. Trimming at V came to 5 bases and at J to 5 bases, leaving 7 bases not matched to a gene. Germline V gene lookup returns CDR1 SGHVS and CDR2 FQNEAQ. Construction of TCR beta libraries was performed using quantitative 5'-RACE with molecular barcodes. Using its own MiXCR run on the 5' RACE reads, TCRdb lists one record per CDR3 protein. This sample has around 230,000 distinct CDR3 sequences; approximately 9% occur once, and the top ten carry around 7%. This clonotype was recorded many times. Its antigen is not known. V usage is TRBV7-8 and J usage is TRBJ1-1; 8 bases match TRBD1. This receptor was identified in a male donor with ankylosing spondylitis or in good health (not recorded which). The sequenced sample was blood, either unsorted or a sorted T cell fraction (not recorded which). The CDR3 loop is CASSPGQGGTEAFF. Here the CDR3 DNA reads TGTGCCAGCAGCCCTGGACAGGGTGGGACTGAAGCTTTCTTT.